The 22 T cell receptor beta chains below come from one sample, sequenced in a study of cytomegalovirus exposure and HLA in healthy donors. It was with 60 Vbeta and 13 Jbeta primers that the PCR ran. Assay used: immunoSEQ multiplex PCR; TCRdb lists only in-frame clones, some missing. The table has approximately 210,000 clones, 70% to 80% seen once. The specimen sequenced was PBMCs. These receptors originate from a girl aged 10 to 17 in good health and CMV-seropositive.

This clone occurred once. The chain couples TRBV6-1 to TRBJ2-5, with D possibly matching TRBD2 (6 bases). Trimming stripped 7 bases from V and 1 base from J, with 16 bases between. Germline V gene lookup returns CDR1 MNHNS and CDR2 SASEGT. The CDR3 extends over 15 amino acids. CDR3 residues: CASTTSGGLQETQYF. DNA for the CDR3: TGTGCCAGCACCACCTCCGGAGGGCTCCAAGAGACCCAGTACTTC.

The chain employs TRBV27 and TRBJ2-7; tentative D call: TRBD2 (5 bases). The germline V and J ends were trimmed by 2 bases and 0 bases, with 14 bases remaining between them. The germline CDR1 and CDR2 sequences are MNHEY and SMNVEV (reference sequence). The CDR3 is made up of 16 amino acids. CDR3 amino acids: CASSLSARGLSYEQYF. In nucleotides, the CDR3 is TGTGCCAGCAGTTTAAGCGCTCGGGGTCTCTCCTACGAGCAGTACTTC.

This rearrangement joins TRBV4-3 to TRBJ2-3; the D gene is possibly TRBD2 (5 bases). This CDR3 region has 11 residues. The germline V and J ends were trimmed by 11 bases and 6 bases, with 12 bases remaining between them. In germline, CDR1 is LGHNA, CDR2 YSLEER. The CDR3 coding sequence is TGCGCCCCCCCGGGGTTGGATACGCAGTATTTT. Residues: CAPPGLDTQYF.

The rearrangement joins TRBV6-5 to TRBJ1-4; 7 positions match TRBD1. Germline values: CDR1 MNHEY, CDR2 SVGAGI. The CDR3 length is 16 residues. V dropped 2 bases and J dropped 4; count of bases not matched to a gene: 7. The CDR3 bases are TGTGCCAGCAGTTACCGAACAGGGGCCCGTAATGAAAAACTGTTTTTT. Its translation: CASSYRTGARNEKLFF.

The rearrangement uses TRBV4-2 and TRBJ1-2; D is possibly TRBD1 (6 bases). This CDR3 comprises 15 residues. The germline gives CDR1 LGHNA, CDR2 YNFKEQ. V gave up 2 bases and J gave up 2 bases, with 12 bases separating them. CDR3 region: CASSQIQTGNYGYTF. The CDR3 coding sequence is TGTGCCAGCAGCCAAATTCAGACAGGAAACTATGGCTACACCTTC.

A few counts support this clone. The genes are TRBV30 and TRBJ1-5; weak D call: TRBD1 (5 bases). This CDR3 has 16 amino acids. The V end lost 2 bases, the J end lost 3 bases, and 17 bases lay between the germline ends. The germline CDR1 and CDR2 sequences are GTSNPN and SVGIG (reference sequence). CDR3 region: CAWSRSRTPDNQPQHF. DNA of the CDR3: TGTGCCTGGAGTCGATCCCGGACACCCGACAATCAGCCCCAGCATTTT. Complete variable domain (other parts from reference TRBV30 and TRBJ1-5): SQTIHQWPATLVQPVGSPLSLECTVEGTSNPNLYWYRQAAGRGLQLLFYSVGIGQISSEVPQNLSASRPQDRQFILSSKKLLLSDSGFYLCAWSRSRTPDNQPQHFGDGTRLSIL.

The rearrangement joins TRBV7-2 to TRBJ2-2; 11 bases fit TRBD2. Germline V CDR1 and CDR2: SGHTA, FQGNSA. V gave up 8 bases and J gave up 1 base; unmatched junction bases: 15. The length of the CDR3 is 19 residues. CDR3 in amino acids: CASAHRGASGGLNTGELFF. The CDR3 DNA follows: TGTGCCAGCGCCCATAGAGGGGCTAGCGGGGGGCTGAACACCGGGGAGCTGTTTTTT.

V usage is TRBV10-1 and J usage is TRBJ2-4, with a weak D call TRBD1 (5 bases). V dropped 8 bases and J dropped 2 bases, with 10 bases sitting between them. Germline CDR1 and CDR2: WNHNN and SYGVQD (reference sequence). CDR3 length: 13 amino acids. The CDR3 loop is CASGDSSKNIQYF. CDR3 nucleotide sequence: TGCGCCAGCGGCGACAGTTCCAAAAACATTCAGTACTTC.

In its sample, this clone was seen a few times. The V call is TRBV11-3, the J call TRBJ2-7, with a possible D match to TRBD1 (6 bases). The CDR3 totals 13 residues. Germline V gives CDR1 SGHNT, CDR2 YENEEA. V was pared by 10 bases and J by 3 bases, with 16 bases between. The CDR3 DNA is TGTGCCACTTCCCGGCGGACAGACTACGAGCAGTACTTC. This encodes CATSRRTDYEQYF.

The rearrangement joins TRBV6-5 to TRBJ2-3; 7 bases align to TRBD2. Germline lookup yields CDR1 MNHEY and CDR2 SVGAGI. The CDR3 covers 14 residues. V dropped 5 bases and J dropped 1; count of bases not matched to a gene: 3. The chain's CDR3 is CASSHGLGTDTQYF. CDR3 DNA: TGTGCCAGCAGTCACGGACTAGGCACAGATACGCAGTATTTT.

This clone was found a few times. The genes are TRBV29-1 and TRBJ2-3, with 7 bases fitting TRBD1. The length of the CDR3 is 13 residues. Losses at the gene ends were 6 bases for V and 0 bases for J; bases not matched to a gene: 3. CDR1 and CDR2 (germline): SQVTM, ANQGSEA. The CDR3 sequence: CSVDRASTDTQYF. Here the CDR3 DNA reads TGCAGCGTCGACAGGGCCAGCACAGATACGCAGTATTTT.

This chain links TRBV6-5 with TRBJ2-1; 7 bases line up with TRBD2. This CDR3 is 15 amino acids long. The germline V gene has CDR1 MNHEY and CDR2 SVGAGI. After removal of 10 bases from V and 0 bases from J, the junction contained 9 bases not matched to a gene. The CDR3 loop is CATRRSGDSYNEQFF. The CDR3 region has the DNA TGTGCCACTCGCAGGAGCGGGGACTCCTACAATGAGCAGTTCTTC.

CDR3 region: CAISTTQVNYGYTF. The CDR3 coding sequence is TGTGCCATCAGCACAACGCAGGTTAACTATGGCTACACCTTC. The chain employs TRBV10-3 and TRBJ1-2; D gene uncertain. Germline assignment: CDR1 ENHRY and CDR2 SYGVKD. Deletions cut 6 bases from V and 1 base from J, with 12 bases between. The CDR3 consists of 14 residues.

The V gene is TRBV11-3, the J gene TRBJ2-6; 10 nucleotides agree with TRBD1. The germline CDR1 and CDR2 sequences are SGHNT and YENEEA. The CDR3 is 20 amino acids. Trimming took 2 bases from V and 4 from J; bases not matched to a gene: 14. In DNA form, the CDR3 reads TGTGCCAGCAGCTTAAGATCCTGGGACAGGGGAGGGGCGGGGGCCAACGTCCTGACTTTC. Amino acid sequence: CASSLRSWDRGGAGANVLTF.

The V and J genes are TRBV18 and TRBJ2-7; TRBD1 might be the D (6 bases). The CDR3 runs 13 residues. Trimming shortened V by 0 bases and J by 4 bases, and 7 bases separated the two germline ends. Germline CDR1 reads KGHSH; CDR2 reads LQKENI. The CDR3 DNA follows: TGTGCCAGCTCACCACCGGACAGTTACGAGCAGTACTTC. This translates into CASSPPDSYEQYF.

This clone was seen more than once but under ten times. The V gene is TRBV10-1, the J gene TRBJ2-2, with TRBD1 matching over 7 bases. Germline CDR1 is WNHNN and CDR2 is SYGVQD (reference sequence). This CDR3 region has 15 residues. Losses at the gene ends were 6 bases for V and 2 bases for J; bases not matched to a gene: 6. The CDR3 reads CASSRDSANTGELFF. The DNA for the CDR3 is TGCGCCAGCAGCCGGGACAGCGCTAACACCGGGGAGCTGTTTTTT.

CDR3 loop: CASSTLAGYFNEQYF. The DNA for the CDR3 is TGTGCCAGTAGTACATTAGCGGGGTACTTCAACGAGCAGTACTTC. The J gene is TRBJ2-7, the V gene TRBV19; 8 bases are a match to TRBD2. The CDR3 runs 15 residues. Germline V CDR1 and CDR2: LNHDA, SQIVND (reference sequence). Trimming took 4 bases from V and 5 from J; bases not matched to a gene: 10. Complete variable domain (other parts from reference TRBV19 and TRBJ2-7): DGGITQSPKYLFRKEGQNVTLSCEQNLNHDAMYWYRQDPGQGLRLIYYSQIVNDFQKGDIAEGYSVSREKKESFPLTVTSAQKNPTAFYLCASSTLAGYFNEQYFGPGTRLTVT.

The chain uses TRBV18 and TRBJ1-3; no reliable D call. CDR1 is KGHSH, CDR2 LQKENI, per germline. Between the trimmed V and J ends, which lost 3 bases and 0 bases, there was a span of 6 bases. The CDR3 totals 14 residues. The CDR3 coding sequence is TGTGCCAGCTCACCCGAGAGCTCTGGAAACACCATATATTTT. This translates into CASSPESSGNTIYF.

The chain recombines TRBV6-5 with TRBJ1-1, with D possibly matching TRBD1 (6 bases). V shed 6 bases and J shed 0 bases, with 8 bases lying between them. Germline CDR1 is MNHEY and CDR2 is SVGAGI. The length of the CDR3 is 13 residues. The CDR3 bases are TGTGCCAGCAGCAGGGGATTGAACACTGAAGCTTTCTTT. Translation: CASSRGLNTEAFF.

The J gene is TRBJ2-5, the V gene TRBV19; 10 bases map to TRBD2. The CDR3 sequence is 15 residues long. The V gene's germline CDR1 is LNHDA and CDR2 SQIVND (reference sequence). V lost 5 bases, J lost 2 bases, and 5 bases stayed unmatched. The CDR3 DNA reads TGTGCCAGTAGTGGCCAGCGGGGGGGACAAGAGACCCAGTACTTC. It specifies CASSGQRGGQETQYF.

The rearrangement links TRBV4-3 to TRBJ1-2, with D maybe TRBD1 (6 bases). V lost 1 base to trimming and J lost 7 bases, with 16 bases between them. Looked up from germline, CDR1 is LGHNA and CDR2 is YSLEER. CDR3 length: 15 amino acids. The CDR3 region is CASSQGAGGASGYTF. The CDR3 DNA is TGCGCCAGCAGCCAAGGGGCCGGGGGGGCAAGTGGCTACACCTTC.

For the CDR3, the DNA is TGCAGCGTTGAAGAAGCGCAGGGGGCAGGTGGCTACACCTTC. Amino acids: CSVEEAQGAGGYTF. The rearrangement joins TRBV29-1 to TRBJ1-2; 8 bases are shared with TRBD1. The CDR3 sequence is 14 residues long. V was clipped by 0 bases and J by 7 bases; unmatched bases: 7. CDR1 and CDR2 from the germline V gene are SQVTM and ANQGSEA.